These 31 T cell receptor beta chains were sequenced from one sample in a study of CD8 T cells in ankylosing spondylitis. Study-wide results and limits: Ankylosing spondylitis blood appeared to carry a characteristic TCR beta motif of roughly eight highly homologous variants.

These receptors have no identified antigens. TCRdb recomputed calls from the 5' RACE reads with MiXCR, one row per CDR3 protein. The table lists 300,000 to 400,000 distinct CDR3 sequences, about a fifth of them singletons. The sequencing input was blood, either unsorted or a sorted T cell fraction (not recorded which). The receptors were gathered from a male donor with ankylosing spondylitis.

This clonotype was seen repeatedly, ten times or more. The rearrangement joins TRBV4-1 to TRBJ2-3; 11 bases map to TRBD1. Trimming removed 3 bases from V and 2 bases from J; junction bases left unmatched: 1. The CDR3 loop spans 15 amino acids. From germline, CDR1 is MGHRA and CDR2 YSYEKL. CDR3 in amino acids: CASSQGQGVTDTQYF. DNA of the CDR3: TGCGCCAGCAGCCAGGGACAGGGGGTCACAGATACGCAGTATTTT.

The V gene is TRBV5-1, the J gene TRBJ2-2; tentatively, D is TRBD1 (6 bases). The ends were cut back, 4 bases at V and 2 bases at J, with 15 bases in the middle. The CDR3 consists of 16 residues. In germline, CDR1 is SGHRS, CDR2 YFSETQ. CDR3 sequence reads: CASSLTVTGNTGELFF. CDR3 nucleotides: TGCGCCAGCAGCCTCACGGTGACAGGAAACACCGGGGAGCTGTTTTTT. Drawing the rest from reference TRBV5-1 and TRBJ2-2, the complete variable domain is KAGVTQTPRYLIKTRGQQVTLSCSPISGHRSVSWYQQTPGQGLQFLFEYFSETQRNKGNFPGRFSGRQFSNSRSEMNVSTLELGDSALYLCASSLTVTGNTGELFFGEGSRLTVL.

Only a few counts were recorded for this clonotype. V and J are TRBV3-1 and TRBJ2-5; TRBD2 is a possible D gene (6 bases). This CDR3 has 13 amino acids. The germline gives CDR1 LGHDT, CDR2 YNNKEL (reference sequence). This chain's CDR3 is CAASEGGQETQYF. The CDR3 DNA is TGTGCTGCTTCGGAGGGCGGACAAGAGACCCAGTACTTC.

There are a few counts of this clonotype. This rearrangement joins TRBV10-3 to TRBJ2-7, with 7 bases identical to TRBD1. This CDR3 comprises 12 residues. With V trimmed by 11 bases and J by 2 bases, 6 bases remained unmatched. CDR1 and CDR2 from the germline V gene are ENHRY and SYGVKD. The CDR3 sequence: CAVAGQAYEQYF. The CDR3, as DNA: TGTGCCGTGGCCGGACAGGCCTACGAGCAGTACTTC.

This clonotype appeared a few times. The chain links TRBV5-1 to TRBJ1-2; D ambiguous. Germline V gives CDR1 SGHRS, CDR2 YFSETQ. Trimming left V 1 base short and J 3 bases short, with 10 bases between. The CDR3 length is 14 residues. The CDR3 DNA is TGCGCCAGCAGCTTGACCCAGACTTACTATGGCTACACCTTC. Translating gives CASSLTQTYYGYTF.

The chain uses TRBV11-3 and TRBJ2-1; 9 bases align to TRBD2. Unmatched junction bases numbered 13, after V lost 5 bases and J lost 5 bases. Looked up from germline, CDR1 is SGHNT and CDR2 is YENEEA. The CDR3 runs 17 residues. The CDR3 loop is CASSEGLTSGLDNEQFF. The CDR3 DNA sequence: TGTGCCAGCAGCGAAGGCCTCACTAGCGGGCTAGACAATGAGCAGTTCTTC.

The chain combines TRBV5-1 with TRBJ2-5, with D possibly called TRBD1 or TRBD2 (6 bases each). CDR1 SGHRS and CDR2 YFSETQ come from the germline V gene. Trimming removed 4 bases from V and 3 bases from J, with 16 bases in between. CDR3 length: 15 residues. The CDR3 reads CASSPDGGREETQYF. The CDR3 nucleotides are TGCGCCAGCAGCCCGGACGGGGGCAGAGAAGAGACCCAGTACTTC.

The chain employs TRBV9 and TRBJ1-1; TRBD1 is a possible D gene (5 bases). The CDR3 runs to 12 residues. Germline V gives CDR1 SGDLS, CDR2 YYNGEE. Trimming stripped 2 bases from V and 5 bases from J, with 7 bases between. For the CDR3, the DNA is TGTGCCAGCAGCGTTGGGGCGACTGAAGCTTTCTTT. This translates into CASSVGATEAFF.

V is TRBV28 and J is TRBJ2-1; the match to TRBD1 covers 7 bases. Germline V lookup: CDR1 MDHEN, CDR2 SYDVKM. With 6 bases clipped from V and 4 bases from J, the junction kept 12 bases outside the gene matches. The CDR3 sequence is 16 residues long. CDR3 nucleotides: TGTGCCAGCAGCCCACCCGGACAGGCGGTATACAATGAGCAGTTCTTC. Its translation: CASSPPGQAVYNEQFF.

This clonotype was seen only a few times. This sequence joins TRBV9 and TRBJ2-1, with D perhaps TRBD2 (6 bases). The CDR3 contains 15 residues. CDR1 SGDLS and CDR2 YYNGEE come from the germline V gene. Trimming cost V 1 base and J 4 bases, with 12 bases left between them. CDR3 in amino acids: CASSVQTREYNEQFF. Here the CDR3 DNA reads TGTGCCAGCAGCGTACAGACTAGAGAGTACAATGAGCAGTTCTTC.

CDR3 sequence: CASSQAGGTEAFF. The CDR3 bases are TGTGCCAGCAGCCAGGCCGGAGGGACTGAAGCTTTCTTT. J is TRBJ1-1 and V is TRBV3-1; D remains ambiguous. The CDR3 sequence is 13 residues long. CDR1 LGHDT and CDR2 YNNKEL come from the germline V gene (reference sequence). V lost 3 bases and J lost 5, with 10 bases in between.

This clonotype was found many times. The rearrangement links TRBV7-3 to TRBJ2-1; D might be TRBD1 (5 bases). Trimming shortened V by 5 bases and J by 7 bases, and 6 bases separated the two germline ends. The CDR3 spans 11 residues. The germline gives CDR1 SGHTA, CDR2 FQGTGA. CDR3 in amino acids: CASSKGNEQFF. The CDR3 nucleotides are TGTGCCAGCAGCAAGGGGAATGAGCAGTTCTTC.

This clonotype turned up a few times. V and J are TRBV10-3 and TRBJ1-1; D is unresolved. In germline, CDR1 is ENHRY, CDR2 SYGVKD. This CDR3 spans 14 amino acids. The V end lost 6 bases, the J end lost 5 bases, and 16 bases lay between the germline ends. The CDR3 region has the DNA TGTGCCATCAGGGCTGTGATAACGGGGACTGAAGCTTTCTTT. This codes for CAIRAVITGTEAFF.

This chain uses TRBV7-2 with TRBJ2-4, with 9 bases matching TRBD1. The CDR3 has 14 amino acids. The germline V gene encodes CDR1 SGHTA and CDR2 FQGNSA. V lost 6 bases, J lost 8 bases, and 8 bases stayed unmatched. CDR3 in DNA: TGTGCCAGCAGAGCGGGACAGGGAGGTGACATTCAGTACTTC. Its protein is CASRAGQGGDIQYF.

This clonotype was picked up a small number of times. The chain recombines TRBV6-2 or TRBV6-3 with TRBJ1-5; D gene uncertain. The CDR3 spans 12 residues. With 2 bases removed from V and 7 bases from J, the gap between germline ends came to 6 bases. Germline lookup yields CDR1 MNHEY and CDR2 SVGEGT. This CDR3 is CASSYRVQPQHF. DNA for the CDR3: TGTGCCAGCAGTTACCGGGTCCAGCCCCAGCATTTT.

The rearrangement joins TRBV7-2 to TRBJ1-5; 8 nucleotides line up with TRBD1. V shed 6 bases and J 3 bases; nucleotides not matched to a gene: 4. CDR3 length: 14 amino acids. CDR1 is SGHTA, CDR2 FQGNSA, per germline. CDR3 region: CASRPRGLNQPQHF. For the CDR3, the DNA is TGTGCCAGCAGACCCAGGGGGCTCAATCAGCCCCAGCATTTT.

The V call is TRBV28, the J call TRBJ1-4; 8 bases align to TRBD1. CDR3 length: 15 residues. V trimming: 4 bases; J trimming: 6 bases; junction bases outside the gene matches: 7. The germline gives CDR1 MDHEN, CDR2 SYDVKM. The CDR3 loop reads CASSSWTGSYEKLFF. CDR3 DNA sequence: TGTGCCAGCAGTTCGTGGACAGGGTCGTATGAAAAACTGTTTTTT.

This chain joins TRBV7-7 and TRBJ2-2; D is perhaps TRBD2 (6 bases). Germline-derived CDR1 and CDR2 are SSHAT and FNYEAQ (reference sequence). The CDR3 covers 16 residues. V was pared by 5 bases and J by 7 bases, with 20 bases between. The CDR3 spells CASSPSPGLLGGELFF. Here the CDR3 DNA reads TGTGCCAGCAGCCCGTCCCCGGGACTCCTAGGCGGGGAGCTGTTTTTT. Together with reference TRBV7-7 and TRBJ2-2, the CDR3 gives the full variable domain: GAGVSQSPRYKVTKRGQDVTLRCDPISSHATLYWYQQALGQGPEFLTYFNYEAQPDKSGLPSDRFSAERPEGSISTLTIQRTEQRDSAMYRCASSPSPGLLGGELFFGEGSRLTVL.

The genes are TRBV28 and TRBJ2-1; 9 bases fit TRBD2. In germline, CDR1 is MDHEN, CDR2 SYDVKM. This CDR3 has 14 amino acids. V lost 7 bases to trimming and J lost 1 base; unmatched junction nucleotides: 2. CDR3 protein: CASISGSSYNEQFF. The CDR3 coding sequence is TGTGCCAGCATTAGCGGGAGTTCCTACAATGAGCAGTTCTTC.

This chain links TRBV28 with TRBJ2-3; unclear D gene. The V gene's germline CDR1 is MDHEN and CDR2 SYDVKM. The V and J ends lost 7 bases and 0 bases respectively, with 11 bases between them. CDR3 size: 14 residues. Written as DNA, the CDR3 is TGTGCCAGCAACTTCTACACGAGCACAGATACGCAGTATTTT. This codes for CASNFYTSTDTQYF.

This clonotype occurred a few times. The CDR3 region is CSARSLAVYEQYF. The CDR3, as DNA: TGCAGTGCTAGAAGTCTAGCGGTATACGAGCAGTACTTC. The chain is built from TRBV20-1 and TRBJ2-7; 7 positions match TRBD2. Trimming removed 2 bases from V and 4 bases from J; junction bases left unmatched: 5. In germline, CDR1 is DFQATT, CDR2 SNEGSKA (reference sequence). This CDR3 spans 13 amino acids.

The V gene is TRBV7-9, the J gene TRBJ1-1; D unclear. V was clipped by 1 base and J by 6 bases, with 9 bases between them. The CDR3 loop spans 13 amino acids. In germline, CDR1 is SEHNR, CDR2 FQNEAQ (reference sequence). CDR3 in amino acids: CASSLVGVSEAFF. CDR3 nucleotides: TGTGCCAGCAGCTTAGTTGGGGTCTCTGAAGCTTTCTTT.

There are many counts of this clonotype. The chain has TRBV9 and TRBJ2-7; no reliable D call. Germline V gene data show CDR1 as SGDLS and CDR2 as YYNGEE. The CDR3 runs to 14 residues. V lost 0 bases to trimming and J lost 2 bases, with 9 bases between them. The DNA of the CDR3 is TGTGCCAGCAGCGTAGCCAGTAACCCCTACGAGCAGTACTTC. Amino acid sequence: CASSVASNPYEQYF.

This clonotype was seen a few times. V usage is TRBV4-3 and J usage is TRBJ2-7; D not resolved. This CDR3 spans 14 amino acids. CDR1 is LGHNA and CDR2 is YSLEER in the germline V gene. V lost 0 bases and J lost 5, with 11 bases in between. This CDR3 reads CASSQEISYHEQYF. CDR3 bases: TGCGCCAGCAGCCAAGAGATCAGCTACCACGAGCAGTACTTC.

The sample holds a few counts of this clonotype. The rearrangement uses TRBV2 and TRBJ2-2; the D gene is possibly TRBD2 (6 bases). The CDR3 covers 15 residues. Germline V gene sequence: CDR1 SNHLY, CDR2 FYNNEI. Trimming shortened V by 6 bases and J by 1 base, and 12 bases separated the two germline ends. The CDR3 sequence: CASSAGTWNTGELFF. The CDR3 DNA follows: TGTGCCAGCAGCGCCGGGACTTGGAACACCGGGGAGCTGTTTTTT.

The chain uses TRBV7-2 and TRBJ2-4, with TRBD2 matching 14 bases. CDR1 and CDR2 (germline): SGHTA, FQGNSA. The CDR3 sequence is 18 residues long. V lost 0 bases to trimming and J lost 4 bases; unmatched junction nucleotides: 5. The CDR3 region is CASSLARLAGGSKNIQYF. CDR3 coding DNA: TGTGCCAGCAGCTTAGCCAGACTAGCGGGAGGGTCGAAAAACATTCAGTACTTC. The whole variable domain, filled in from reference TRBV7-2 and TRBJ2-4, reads GAGVSQSPSNKVTEKGKDVELRCDPISGHTALYWYRQSLGQGLEFLIYFQGNSAPDKSGLPSDRFSAERTGGSVSTLTIQRTQQEDSAVYLCASSLARLAGGSKNIQYFGAGTRLSVL.

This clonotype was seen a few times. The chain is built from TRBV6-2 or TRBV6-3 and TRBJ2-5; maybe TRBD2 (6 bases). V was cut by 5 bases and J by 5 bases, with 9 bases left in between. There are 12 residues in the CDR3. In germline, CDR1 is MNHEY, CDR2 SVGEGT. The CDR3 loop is CASSGLLETQYF. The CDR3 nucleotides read TGTGCCAGCAGTGGACTACTGGAGACCCAGTACTTC.

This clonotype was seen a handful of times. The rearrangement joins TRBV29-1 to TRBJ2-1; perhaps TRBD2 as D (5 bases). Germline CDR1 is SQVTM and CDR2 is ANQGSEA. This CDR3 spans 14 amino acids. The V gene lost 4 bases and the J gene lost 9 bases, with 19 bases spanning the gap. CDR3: CSVGEPIRGGEQFF. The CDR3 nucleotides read TGCAGCGTTGGCGAGCCTATTCGGGGTGGTGAGCAGTTCTTC.

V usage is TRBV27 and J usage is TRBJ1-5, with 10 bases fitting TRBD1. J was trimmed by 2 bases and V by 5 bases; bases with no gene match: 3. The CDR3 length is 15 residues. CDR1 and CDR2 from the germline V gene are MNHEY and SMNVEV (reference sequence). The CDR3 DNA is TGTGCCAGCAGTCCGACAGGGGGCCGCAATCAGCCCCAGCATTTT. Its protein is CASSPTGGRNQPQHF.

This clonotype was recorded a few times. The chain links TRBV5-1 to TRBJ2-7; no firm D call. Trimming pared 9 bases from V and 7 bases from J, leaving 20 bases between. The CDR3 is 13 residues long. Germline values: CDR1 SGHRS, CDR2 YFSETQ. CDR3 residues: CATFPPGPGEQYF. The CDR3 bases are TGCGCCACCTTCCCCCCAGGCCCTGGGGAGCAGTACTTC. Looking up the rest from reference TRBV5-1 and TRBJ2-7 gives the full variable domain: KAGVTQTPRYLIKTRGQQVTLSCSPISGHRSVSWYQQTPGQGLQFLFEYFSETQRNKGNFPGRFSGRQFSNSRSEMNVSTLELGDSALYLCATFPPGPGEQYFGPGTRLTVT.

This CDR3 is CASSVGPQEGELFF. The CDR3 DNA is TGTGCCAGCAGCGTAGGTCCCCAAGAAGGGGAGCTGTTTTTT. J is TRBJ2-2 and V is TRBV9, with D unclear. The CDR3 runs 14 residues. The V end lost 0 bases, the J end lost 8 bases, and 11 bases lay between the germline ends. In germline, CDR1 is SGDLS, CDR2 YYNGEE.